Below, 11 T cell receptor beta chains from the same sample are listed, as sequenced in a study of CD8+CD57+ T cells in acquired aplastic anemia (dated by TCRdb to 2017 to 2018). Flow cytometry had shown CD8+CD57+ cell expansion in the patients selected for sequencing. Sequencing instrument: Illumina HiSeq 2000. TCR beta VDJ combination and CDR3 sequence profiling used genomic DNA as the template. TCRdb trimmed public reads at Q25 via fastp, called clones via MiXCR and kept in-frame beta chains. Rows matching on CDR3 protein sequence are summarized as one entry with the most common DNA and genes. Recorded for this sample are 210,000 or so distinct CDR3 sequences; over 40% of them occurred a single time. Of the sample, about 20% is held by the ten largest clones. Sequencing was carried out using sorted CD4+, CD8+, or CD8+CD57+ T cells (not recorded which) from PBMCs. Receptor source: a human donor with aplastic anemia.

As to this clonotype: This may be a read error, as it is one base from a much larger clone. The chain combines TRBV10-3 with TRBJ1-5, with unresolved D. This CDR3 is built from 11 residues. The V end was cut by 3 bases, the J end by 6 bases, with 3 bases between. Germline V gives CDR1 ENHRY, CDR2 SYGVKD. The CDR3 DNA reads TGTGCCATCAGTGAAGGTCAGCCCCAGCATTTT. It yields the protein CAISEGQPQHF.

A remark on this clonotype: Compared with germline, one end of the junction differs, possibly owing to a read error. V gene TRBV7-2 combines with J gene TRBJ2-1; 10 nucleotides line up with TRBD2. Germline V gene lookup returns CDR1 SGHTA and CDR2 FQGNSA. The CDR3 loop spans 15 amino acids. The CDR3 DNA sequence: TGCGCCAGCAGCTTCCTAGCGGGAGCGGACAATGAGCAGTTCTTC. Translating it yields CASSFLAGADNEQFF.

CDR3 loop: CASSSRQGDYGYTF. The CDR3 DNA follows: TGTGCCAGCAGCTCCCGACAGGGGGACTATGGCTACACCTTC. This rearrangement joins TRBV25-1 to TRBJ1-2, with 9 bases lining up with TRBD1. Germline CDR1 and CDR2: MGHDK and SYGVNS. V was clipped by 6 bases and J by 3 bases; unmatched bases: 5. This CDR3 comprises 14 residues.

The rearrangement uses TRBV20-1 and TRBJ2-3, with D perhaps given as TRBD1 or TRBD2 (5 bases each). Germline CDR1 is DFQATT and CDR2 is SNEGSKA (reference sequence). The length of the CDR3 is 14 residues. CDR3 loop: CGTRDGASTDTQYF. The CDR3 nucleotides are TGCGGTACCCGGGACGGGGCCAGCACAGATACGCAGTATTTT.

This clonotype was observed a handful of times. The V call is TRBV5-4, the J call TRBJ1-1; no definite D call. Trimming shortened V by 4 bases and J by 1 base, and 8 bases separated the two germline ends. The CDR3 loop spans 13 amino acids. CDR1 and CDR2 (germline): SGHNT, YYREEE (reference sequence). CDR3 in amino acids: CASSPVRNTEAFF. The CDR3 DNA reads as TGTGCCAGCAGCCCCGTAAGGAACACTGAAGCTTTCTTT.

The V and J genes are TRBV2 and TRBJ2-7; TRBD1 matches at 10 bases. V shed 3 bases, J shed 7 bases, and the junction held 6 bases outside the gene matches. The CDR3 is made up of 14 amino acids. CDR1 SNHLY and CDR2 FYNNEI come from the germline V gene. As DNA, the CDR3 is TGTGCCAGCAGTGATGACAGGGGGCTTCAGGAGCAGTACTTC. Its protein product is CASSDDRGLQEQYF.

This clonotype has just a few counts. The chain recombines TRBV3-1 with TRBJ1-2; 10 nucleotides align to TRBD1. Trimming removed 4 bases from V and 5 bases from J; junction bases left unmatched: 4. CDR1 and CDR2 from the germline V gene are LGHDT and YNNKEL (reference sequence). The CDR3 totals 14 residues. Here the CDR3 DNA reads TGTGCCAGCAGCCCGGACAGGGGGGTATATGGCTACACCTTC. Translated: CASSPDRGVYGYTF.

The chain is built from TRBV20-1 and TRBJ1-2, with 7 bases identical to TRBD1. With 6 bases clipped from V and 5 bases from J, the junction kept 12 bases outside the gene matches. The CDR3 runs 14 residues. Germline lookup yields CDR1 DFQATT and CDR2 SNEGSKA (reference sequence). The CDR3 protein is CSAPGTAEGYGYTF. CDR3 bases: TGCAGTGCGCCTGGGACAGCTGAAGGATATGGCTACACCTTC.

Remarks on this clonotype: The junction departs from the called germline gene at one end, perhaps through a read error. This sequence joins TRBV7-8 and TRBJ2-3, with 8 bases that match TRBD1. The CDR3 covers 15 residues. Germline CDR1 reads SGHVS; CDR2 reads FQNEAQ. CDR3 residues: CASSPDRVKADTQYF. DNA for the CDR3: TGTGCCAGCAGCCCGGACAGGGTAAAGGCAGACACGCAGTATTTT.

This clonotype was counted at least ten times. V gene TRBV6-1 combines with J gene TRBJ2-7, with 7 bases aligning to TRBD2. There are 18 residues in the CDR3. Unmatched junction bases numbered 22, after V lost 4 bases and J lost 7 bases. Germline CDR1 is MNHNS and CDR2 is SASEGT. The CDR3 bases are TGTGCCAGCAGTGTTGCCCGCGGGAGCCGTGGTCGAGCCGCGGAGCAGTACTTC. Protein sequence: CASSVARGSRGRAAEQYF.

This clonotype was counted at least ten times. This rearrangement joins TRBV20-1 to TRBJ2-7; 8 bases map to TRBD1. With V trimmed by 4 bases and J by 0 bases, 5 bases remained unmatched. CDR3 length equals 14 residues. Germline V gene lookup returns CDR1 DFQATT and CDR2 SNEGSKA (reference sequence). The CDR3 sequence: CSAIRQGSSYEQYF. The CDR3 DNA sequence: TGCAGTGCTATCCGACAGGGGAGCTCCTACGAGCAGTACTTC.